Each of the 17 T cell receptor beta chains below was sequenced from the same sample in a study of OX40 agonist ivuxolimab in advanced cancers. Measured with immunoSEQ multiplex PCR; TCRdb has only the in-frame clones, and not every one. The repertoire holds around 50,000 clones, 70% to 90% seen once, with around 0.64% in the top ten. Sample: CD4+ or CD8+ T cells sorted from blood, taken in a trial of the OX40 agonist ivuxolimab. These receptor sequences come from an adult with an advanced solid tumor such as melanoma, head and neck, liver or kidney cancer.

This sequence joins TRBV19 and TRBJ1-1; 7 bases map to TRBD1. CDR3 length: 14 amino acids. V was clipped by 7 bases and J by 1 base; unmatched bases: 6. CDR1 and CDR2 from the germline V gene are LNHDA and SQIVND (reference sequence). The CDR3 protein is CASNPGQQNTEAFF. The DNA of the CDR3 is TGTGCCAGTAACCCGGGACAGCAGAACACTGAAGCTTTCTTT.

This chain connects TRBV5-4 to TRBJ2-5, with D tentatively TRBD1 (6 bases). CDR1 is SGHNT, CDR2 YYREEE, per germline (reference sequence). Trimming took 4 bases from V and 0 from J, leaving 10 bases between them. This CDR3 spans 14 amino acids. The CDR3 DNA reads as TGTGCCAGCAGCCGGACAGTGTACCAAGAGACCCAGTACTTC. Translating it yields CASSRTVYQETQYF.

This chain links TRBV5-1 with TRBJ2-5; maybe TRBD1 (5 bases). V lost 0 bases and J lost 2, with 11 bases in between. The CDR3 has 15 residues. Germline CDR1 and CDR2: SGHRS and YFSETQ. The CDR3 loop is CASSLGSGLQETQYF. CDR3 sequence (DNA): TGCGCCAGCAGCTTGGGGTCAGGGCTTCAAGAGACCCAGTACTTC.

This sequence joins TRBV11-1 and TRBJ1-2, with D possibly matching TRBD1 (5 bases). CDR1 is SGHAT and CDR2 is FQDESV in the germline V gene (reference sequence). The CDR3 covers 14 residues. V was shortened by 5 bases and J by 8 bases, with 18 bases between the two germline ends. This chain's CDR3 is CASSPGGGPVGYTF. The CDR3 nucleotides are TGTGCCAGCAGCCCTGGGGGTGGGCCCGTGGGCTACACCTTC.

The chain carries TRBV5-1 and TRBJ2-1; 11 nucleotides match TRBD2. This CDR3 contains 15 residues. From germline, CDR1 is SGHRS and CDR2 YFSETQ. J gave up 10 bases and V 0 bases, and 6 bases lay outside the gene matches. The CDR3 DNA sequence: TGCGCCAGCAGCTTGGAGGTACTAGCGGGAGCCGAGCAGTTCTTC. It encodes CASSLEVLAGAEQFF.

This chain connects TRBV30 to TRBJ1-1; D is undetermined. The V end was cut by 0 bases, the J end by 5 bases, with 10 bases between. Germline CDR1 GTSNPN, CDR2 SVGIG (reference sequence). The CDR3 is made up of 13 amino acids. The CDR3 DNA sequence: TGTGCCTGGAGTGTGAGCGGTCGTACTGAAGCTTTCTTT. Protein sequence: CAWSVSGRTEAFF. Full variable domain (rest looked up from reference TRBV30 and TRBJ1-1): SQTIHQWPATLVQPVGSPLSLECTVEGTSNPNLYWYRQAAGRGLQLLFYSVGIGQISSEVPQNLSASRPQDRQFILSSKKLLLSDSGFYLCAWSVSGRTEAFFGQGTRLTVV.

The V call is TRBV11-2, the J call TRBJ2-5; D gene unclear. Germline loops: CDR1 SGHAT, CDR2 FQNNGV. V lost 6 bases to trimming and J lost 4 bases, with 9 bases between them. There are 12 residues in the CDR3. The CDR3 DNA reads TGTGCCAGCAGGGGGTGGGGAGAGACCCAGTACTTC. Translated: CASRGWGETQYF.

This chain uses TRBV7-2 with TRBJ1-6, with no clear D. The V end lost 5 bases, the J end lost 7 bases, and 3 bases lay between the germline ends. The CDR3 is made up of 11 amino acids. CDR1 and CDR2 from the germline V gene are SGHTA and FQGNSA. CDR3 region: CASSQNSPLHF. CDR3 coding DNA: TGTGCCAGCAGCCAAAATTCACCCCTCCACTTT.

The CDR3 DNA sequence: TGTGCCAGTAGCCCAACTAGCGGGAGGGCCGGGGAGCTGTTTTTT. It is translated as CASSPTSGRAGELFF. The V and J genes are TRBV19 and TRBJ2-2; 13 positions agree with TRBD2. The CDR3 sequence is 15 residues long. V was clipped by 6 bases and J by 6 bases; unmatched bases: 4. The V gene's germline CDR1 is LNHDA and CDR2 SQIVND (reference sequence).

The chain links TRBV18 to TRBJ1-1, with D possibly matching TRBD1 (5 bases). From germline, CDR1 is KGHSH and CDR2 LQKENI. CDR3 length: 14 residues. Trimming stripped 1 base from V and 4 bases from J, with 10 bases between. CDR3 residues: CASSPQGDGTEAFF. CDR3 DNA sequence: TGTGCCAGCTCACCACAAGGGGACGGCACTGAAGCTTTCTTT.

The gene calls are TRBV10-3 and TRBJ1-1; tentatively, D is TRBD1 (5 bases). The V and J ends lost 7 bases and 5 bases respectively, with 14 bases between them. This CDR3 is 13 amino acids long. From germline, CDR1 is ENHRY and CDR2 SYGVKD. CDR3 residues: CAIKNTEGTEAFF. The CDR3, as DNA: TGTGCCATCAAAAATACCGAGGGGACTGAAGCTTTCTTT.

The rearrangement uses TRBV30 and TRBJ2-7, with a tentative D call TRBD2 (5 bases). Germline CDR1 and CDR2: GTSNPN and SVGIG (reference sequence). CDR3 size: 12 residues. CDR3 sequence reads: CAAGSHSYEQYF. CDR3 sequence (DNA): TGTGCGGCGGGCAGTCATTCTTACGAGCAGTACTTC.

The chain is built from TRBV7-9 and TRBJ2-3; unclear D gene. CDR3 length: 12 amino acids. Deletions cut 5 bases from V and 7 bases from J, with 10 bases between. CDR1 and CDR2 (germline): SEHNR, FQNEAQ (reference sequence). CDR3: CASSDGRYTQYF. In DNA form, the CDR3 reads TGTGCCAGCAGCGATGGGCGGTATACGCAGTATTTT.

This rearrangement joins TRBV19 to TRBJ2-7; no clear D. CDR1 and CDR2 (germline): LNHDA, SQIVND (reference sequence). This CDR3 is built from 14 residues. V was clipped by 5 bases and J by 2 bases, with 13 bases between them. The CDR3 spells CASSLKTGTYEQYF. DNA for the CDR3: TGTGCCAGTAGTCTAAAGACCGGCACCTACGAGCAGTACTTC.

The chain carries TRBV20-1 and TRBJ2-7; D is unclear. The CDR3 has 11 amino acids. V dropped 5 bases and J dropped 5 bases, with 10 bases sitting between them. Per the germline V gene, CDR1 is DFQATT and CDR2 is SNEGSKA (reference sequence). The CDR3 loop is CSAVIDDEQYF. DNA for the CDR3: TGCAGTGCTGTTATTGATGACGAGCAGTACTTC.

CDR3 coding DNA: TGTGCCAGCAGTTACAGGGGAGGTGAGCAGTACTTC. Its translation is CASSYRGGEQYF. The V and J genes are TRBV28 and TRBJ2-7; tentative D call: TRBD1 (7 bases). This CDR3 is built from 12 residues. Germline CDR1 is MDHEN and CDR2 is SYDVKM. The V end was cut by 4 bases, the J end by 7 bases, with 11 bases between.

CDR3 nucleotides: TGTGCCAGTAGCCGACCCCGGACTAGCGATGTTTACGAGCAGTACTTC. Translation: CASSRPRTSDVYEQYF. The chain recombines TRBV19 with TRBJ2-7, with TRBD2 identical over 9 bases. Germline values: CDR1 LNHDA, CDR2 SQIVND (reference sequence). The CDR3 has 16 residues. V lost 6 bases to trimming and J lost 4 bases; unmatched junction nucleotides: 13.